Below, 32 T cell receptor beta chains from the same sample are listed, as sequenced in a study of cytomegalovirus exposure and HLA in healthy donors. Both 60 Vbeta primers and 13 Jbeta primers went into the PCR. The repertoire was sequenced with immunoSEQ multiplex PCR; TCRdb's copy has only in-frame clones and lacks some. The data hold approximately 190,000 clones, with around 81% observed a single time. Material: PBMCs. These receptor sequences come from a woman aged 18-29 years in good health and CMV-seropositive.

Regarding this clone: Sequence at one end of the junction differs from germline and may be a read error. The rearrangement joins TRBV7-9 to TRBJ2-7; 14 bases agree with TRBD2. The CDR3 loop spans 16 amino acids. Germline V lookup: CDR1 SEHNR, CDR2 FQNEAQ (reference sequence). CDR3: CSSSRGTSGGSYEQYF. The CDR3 DNA sequence: TGTTCCAGCAGCCGGGGGACTAGCGGGGGCTCCTACGAGCAGTACTTC. Together with reference TRBV7-9 and TRBJ2-7, the CDR3 gives the full variable domain: DTGVSQNPRHKITKRGQNVTFRCDPISEHNRLYWYRQTLGQGPEFLTYFQNEAQLEKSRLLSDRFSAERPKGSFSTLEIQRTEQGDSAMYLCSSSRGTSGGSYEQYFGPGTRLTVT.

This clone is a singleton in its sample. This sequence joins TRBV5-1 and TRBJ2-1, with D perhaps TRBD1 (6 bases). This CDR3 spans 15 amino acids. The V and J ends lost 3 bases and 3 bases respectively, with 13 bases between them. Per the germline V gene, CDR1 is SGHRS and CDR2 is YFSETQ. CDR3 DNA: TGCGCCAGCAGCTCCCGCAGGGGCGTCTACAATGAGCAGTTCTTC. This translates into CASSSRRGVYNEQFF. The full variable domain, rest sourced from reference TRBV5-1 and TRBJ2-1, is KAGVTQTPRYLIKTRGQQVTLSCSPISGHRSVSWYQQTPGQGLQFLFEYFSETQRNKGNFPGRFSGRQFSNSRSEMNVSTLELGDSALYLCASSSRRGVYNEQFFGPGTRLTVL.

The J gene is TRBJ2-2, the V gene TRBV6-5; D not resolved. V was cut by 0 bases and J by 7 bases, with 3 bases left in between. CDR1 MNHEY and CDR2 SVGAGI come from the germline V gene. The CDR3 consists of 12 residues. CDR3 loop: CASSYSRGELFF. Written as DNA, the CDR3 is TGTGCCAGCAGTTACTCTCGCGGGGAGCTGTTTTTT.

The rearrangement links TRBV6-5 to TRBJ1-1, with D perhaps TRBD1 (5 bases). Per the germline V gene, CDR1 is MNHEY and CDR2 is SVGAGI. V lost 7 bases and J 11 bases, leaving 23 bases between the germline ends. The CDR3 loop spans 14 amino acids. CDR3 in amino acids: CASIREGASGGAFF. DNA of the CDR3: TGTGCCAGCATTCGAGAAGGGGCGTCCGGAGGGGCTTTCTTT.

The gene calls are TRBV6-5 and TRBJ2-1; no definite D call. The germline gives CDR1 MNHEY, CDR2 SVGAGI. The CDR3 has 12 residues. Trimming took off 5 bases at V and 10 bases at J, with 12 bases between the two ends. CDR3: CASSRSRREQFF. Written as DNA, the CDR3 is TGTGCCAGCAGTCGATCGAGGCGCGAGCAGTTCTTC.

The chain uses TRBV7-9 and TRBJ1-1; 9 nucleotides agree with TRBD1. The CDR3 spans 15 residues. The V and J ends lost 2 bases and 2 bases, in that order; junction bases with no gene match: 3. Germline CDR1 is SEHNR and CDR2 is FQNEAQ (reference sequence). The CDR3 DNA reads TGTGCCAGCAGCTTATGGACAGGGGTAAACACTGAAGCTTTCTTT. This codes for CASSLWTGVNTEAFF. Based on the CDR3 plus reference TRBV7-9 and TRBJ1-1, the full variable domain is DTGVSQNPRHKITKRGQNVTFRCDPISEHNRLYWYRQTLGQGPEFLTYFQNEAQLEKSRLLSDRFSAERPKGSFSTLEIQRTEQGDSAMYLCASSLWTGVNTEAFFGQGTRLTVV.

The J gene is TRBJ2-6, the V gene TRBV15, with 7 positions matching TRBD1. This CDR3 has 17 amino acids. Germline CDR1 is LNHNV and CDR2 is YYDKDF (reference sequence). The ends lost 3 bases at V and 3 bases at J; junction bases unmatched: 8. CDR3 in amino acids: CATSSDREDGGANVLTF. DNA of the CDR3: TGTGCCACCAGCAGCGACAGGGAAGATGGTGGGGCCAACGTCCTGACTTTC. The complete variable domain, with remaining parts taken from reference TRBV15 and TRBJ2-6, reads DAMVIQNPRYQVTQFGKPVTLSCSQTLNHNVMYWYQQKSSQAPKLLFHYYDKDFNNEADTPDNFQSRRPNTSFCFLDIRSPGLGDTAMYLCATSSDREDGGANVLTFGAGSRLTVL.

CDR3 amino acids: CASSLLTPGQNYNEQFF. The CDR3 DNA sequence: TGCGCCAGCAGCCTCTTGACCCCGGGACAGAATTACAATGAGCAGTTCTTC. The chain is built from TRBV4-1 and TRBJ2-1; 7 bases match TRBD1. Germline V gene lookup returns CDR1 MGHRA and CDR2 YSYEKL. The J segment lost 4 bases and the V segment lost 4 bases, leaving 13 bases of the junction unmatched. The CDR3 is 17 amino acids.

The J gene is TRBJ2-1, the V gene TRBV5-1; D might be TRBD2 (6 bases). V gave up 0 bases and J gave up 7 bases, with 11 bases separating them. The CDR3 contains 14 residues. CDR1 SGHRS and CDR2 YFSETQ come from the germline V gene. As DNA, the CDR3 is TGCGCCAGCAGCTTGGCCTATAGCGGTAATGAGCAGTTCTTC. It codes for CASSLAYSGNEQFF.

The chain employs TRBV9 and TRBJ2-1; D gene uncertain. The V and J ends lost 4 bases and 2 bases respectively, with 13 bases between them. The CDR3 loop spans 15 amino acids. The germline V gene encodes CDR1 SGDLS and CDR2 YYNGEE. The CDR3 protein is CASSTYQAAYNEQFF. The CDR3 DNA sequence: TGTGCCAGCAGCACCTACCAGGCCGCCTACAATGAGCAGTTCTTC.

The chain carries TRBV6-1 and TRBJ2-3, with TRBD1 matching 11 bases. In germline, CDR1 is MNHNS, CDR2 SASEGT. The CDR3 is made up of 14 amino acids. V lost 11 bases and J lost 2; bases outside the gene matches: 6. CDR3 DNA sequence: TGTGCCGGAGGACAGGGGGCCTCCACAGATACGCAGTATTTT. Amino acids: CAGGQGASTDTQYF.

The CDR3 protein is CASSTRQGKGGGYTF. The DNA of the CDR3 is TGTGCCAGCAGCACCCGACAGGGCAAGGGAGGTGGCTACACCTTC. The chain has TRBV4-2 and TRBJ1-2; TRBD1 aligns across 7 bases. The ends lost 5 bases at V and 7 bases at J; junction bases unmatched: 13. Germline loops: CDR1 LGHNA, CDR2 YNFKEQ. The CDR3 has 15 residues.

The V and J genes are TRBV27 and TRBJ2-7; 7 nucleotides agree with TRBD1. The V gene's germline CDR1 is MNHEY and CDR2 SMNVEV (reference sequence). This CDR3 comprises 16 residues. Trimming at V came to 5 bases and at J to 2 bases, leaving 12 bases not matched to a gene. CDR3 nucleotides: TGTGCCAGCAGTCCCACCCCCGGGACAGTTACCTACGAGCAGTACTTC. It codes for CASSPTPGTVTYEQYF.

This clone has only one observation. The chain employs TRBV6-1 and TRBJ2-2, with a possible D match to TRBD1 (5 bases). The length of the CDR3 is 15 residues. V shed 4 bases and J shed 5 bases, with 14 bases lying between them. Germline CDR1 MNHNS, CDR2 SASEGT. CDR3 bases: TGTGCCAGCAGTGTTATGACAGACCTTACCGGGGAGCTGTTTTTT. It codes for CASSVMTDLTGELFF.

The chain links TRBV28 to TRBJ2-5; TRBD2 agrees at 8 bases. This CDR3 is built from 14 residues. Per germline, CDR1 MDHEN and CDR2 SYDVKM. After removal of 7 bases from V and 5 bases from J, the junction contained 9 bases not matched to a gene. In DNA form, the CDR3 reads TGTGCCAGCATTAACGCGGGGGGCGGGGAGACCCAGTACTTC. It translates to CASINAGGGETQYF.

This sequence joins TRBV18 and TRBJ2-1; 7 nucleotides match TRBD2. The CDR3 is 14 residues long. CDR1 and CDR2 from the germline V gene are KGHSH and LQKENI. J lost 9 bases, V lost 3 bases, and 8 bases had no gene match. The CDR3 loop is CASSPKTGGGEQFF. The CDR3 DNA reads TGTGCCAGCTCACCTAAAACGGGCGGGGGTGAGCAGTTCTTC.

This sequence joins TRBV6-1 and TRBJ2-2, with D perhaps TRBD2 (6 bases). V was trimmed by 6 bases and J by 10 bases, leaving 15 bases between them. The CDR3 consists of 13 residues. The germline V gene has CDR1 MNHNS and CDR2 SASEGT. The CDR3 here is CASSRGWGAELFF. CDR3 bases: TGTGCCAGCAGCCGGGGGTGGGGCGCGGAGCTGTTTTTT.

The V call is TRBV6-5, the J call TRBJ2-1; D gene ambiguous. Germline V CDR1 and CDR2: MNHEY, SVGAGI. There are 12 residues in the CDR3. V was pared by 5 bases and J by 4 bases, with 6 bases between. CDR3 coding DNA: TGTGCCAGCAGTGAGACTTACAATGAGCAGTTCTTC. Residues: CASSETYNEQFF.

The count of this clone is one. The rearrangement joins TRBV7-9 to TRBJ2-2, with TRBD1 matching 10 bases. The germline gives CDR1 SEHNR, CDR2 FQNEAQ (reference sequence). The CDR3 sequence is 16 residues long. After removal of 5 bases from V and 6 bases from J, the junction contained 9 bases not matched to a gene. The CDR3 spells CASSIGTGESPGELFF. The CDR3 DNA reads as TGTGCCAGCAGCATAGGGACAGGGGAATCACCCGGGGAGCTGTTTTTT.

The chain has TRBV4-1 and TRBJ1-5; 9 bases map to TRBD1. This CDR3 comprises 15 residues. Germline V gene data show CDR1 as MGHRA and CDR2 as YSYEKL. Trimming removed 1 base from V and 4 bases from J; junction bases left unmatched: 2. The CDR3 protein is CASSQAGTGNQPQHF. CDR3 nucleotides: TGCGCCAGCAGCCAAGCAGGGACAGGGAATCAGCCCCAGCATTTT.

This clone was observed a single time. The gene calls are TRBV28 and TRBJ1-6, with a weak D call TRBD1 (5 bases). Trimming took 8 bases from V and 0 from J, leaving 14 bases between them. CDR1 and CDR2 from the germline V gene are MDHEN and SYDVKM. The length of the CDR3 is 16 residues. This CDR3 reads CASDGGASSYNSPLHF. DNA of the CDR3: TGTGCCAGCGACGGCGGGGCCAGCTCCTATAATTCACCCCTCCACTTT. The variable domain in full, with the rest retrieved from reference TRBV28 and TRBJ1-6, is DVKVTQSSRYLVKRTGEKVFLECVQDMDHENMFWYRQDPGLGLRLIYFSYDVKMKEKGDIPEGYSVSREKKERFSLILESASTNQTSMYLCASDGGASSYNSPLHFGNGTRLTVT.

This chain joins TRBV5-4 and TRBJ1-2; 7 bases agree with TRBD1. This CDR3 comprises 14 residues. V was pared by 5 bases and J by 5 bases, with 9 bases of the junction left unmatched. Germline assignment: CDR1 SGHNT and CDR2 YYREEE (reference sequence). The CDR3 DNA sequence: TGTGCCAGCAGGGCGGGAGGGGGCGGATATGGCTACACCTTC. This codes for CASRAGGGGYGYTF.

The CDR3: CASPGYRTDTQYF. The CDR3 region has the DNA TGTGCCTCGCCGGGATATCGCACAGATACGCAGTATTTT. This chain uses TRBV30 with TRBJ2-3, with D possibly matching TRBD2 (5 bases). Germline V gives CDR1 GTSNPN, CDR2 SVGIG (reference sequence). The V and J ends lost 7 bases and 1 base respectively, with 12 bases between them. The CDR3 sequence is 13 residues long.

This chain joins TRBV7-9 and TRBJ2-2, with 9 bases identical to TRBD2. Per germline, CDR1 SEHNR and CDR2 FQNEAQ (reference sequence). V lost 11 bases to trimming and J lost 1 base; unmatched junction nucleotides: 5. This CDR3 has 14 amino acids. The DNA of the CDR3 is TGTGCCGGTCCTAGCGGGGAGAACACCGGGGAGCTGTTTTTT. Translation: CAGPSGENTGELFF.

CDR3 sequence (DNA): TGTGCCACCGCGGACAGGGAGGGACAGCCCCAGCATTTT. Protein sequence: CATADREGQPQHF. The chain couples TRBV18 to TRBJ1-5; 8 bases align to TRBD1. This CDR3 has 13 residues. CDR1 is KGHSH and CDR2 is LQKENI in the germline V gene. J gave up 7 bases and V 10 bases, and 9 bases lay outside the gene matches.

The chain has TRBV4-2 and TRBJ2-1; no definite D call. Germline CDR1 and CDR2: LGHNA and YNFKEQ. V shed 0 bases and J shed 0 bases, with 6 bases lying between them. The CDR3 has 15 residues. In nucleotides, the CDR3 is TGTGCCAGCAGCCAAGAACTGAGCTCCTACAATGAGCAGTTCTTC. This codes for CASSQELSSYNEQFF.

The CDR3 region has the DNA TGCGCCAGCAGCGCCTCCGGGCGGACAGGAGATTCACCCCTCCACTTT. Its protein product is CASSASGRTGDSPLHF. The chain joins TRBV5-1 to TRBJ1-6; 7 bases map to TRBD1. Per germline, CDR1 SGHRS and CDR2 YFSETQ. V was clipped by 4 bases and J by 8 bases; unmatched bases: 12. This CDR3 contains 16 residues.

The gene calls are TRBV4-1 and TRBJ2-3; 7 nucleotides line up with TRBD1. Germline CDR1 reads MGHRA; CDR2 reads YSYEKL. The V segment lost 0 bases and the J segment 4 bases; nucleotides outside the gene matches: 10. The CDR3 runs 17 residues. This chain's CDR3 is CASSQDRGGQAPDTQYF. The CDR3 DNA reads as TGCGCCAGCAGCCAAGATAGGGGCGGACAGGCGCCAGATACGCAGTATTTT.

A few counts support this clone. This chain links TRBV5-5 with TRBJ1-5, with a possible D match to TRBD1 (5 bases). The germline V gene encodes CDR1 SGHKS and CDR2 YYEKEE (reference sequence). CDR3 length: 15 residues. V lost 0 bases, J lost 8 bases, and 15 bases lay in between. The CDR3 here is CASSLDPGESEPQHF. The CDR3 coding sequence is TGTGCCAGCAGCTTGGATCCGGGGGAGTCGGAGCCCCAGCATTTT.

This clone was detected once. Different DNA sequences within this sample yield the same CDR3. V is TRBV28 and J is TRBJ1-2; 8 nucleotides match TRBD1. Germline V gene lookup returns CDR1 MDHEN and CDR2 SYDVKM. V dropped 6 bases and J dropped 4; count of bases not matched to a gene: 4. The CDR3 totals 13 residues. The CDR3 spells CASSAGGSYGYTF. The CDR3 DNA reads TGTGCCAGCAGCGCAGGGGGCAGCTATGGCTACACCTTC.

The chain has TRBV5-1 and TRBJ1-5, with D hard to call. Germline V gene sequence: CDR1 SGHRS, CDR2 YFSETQ. V lost 1 base, J lost 1 base, and 9 bases lay in between. The CDR3 totals 15 residues. The CDR3 coding sequence is TGCGCCAGCAGCTTGTACGGAGAGAGCAATCAGCCCCAGCATTTT. Protein: CASSLYGESNQPQHF.

The chain is built from TRBV7-3 and TRBJ2-1; unclear D gene. The CDR3 spans 13 residues. Trimming left V 6 bases short and J 5 bases short, with 11 bases between. CDR1 SGHTA and CDR2 FQGTGA come from the germline V gene. The CDR3 reads CASSWVQDNEQFF. CDR3 sequence (DNA): TGTGCCAGCAGTTGGGTTCAGGACAATGAGCAGTTCTTC.